This TCR beta chain was profiled in a study of cytomegalovirus exposure and HLA in healthy donors (dated by TCRdb to between 2016 and 2019). As for the study more broadly: An earlier analysis of approximately 590 of the donors reported 250 to 300 Gb of sequence data and roughly 100 million unique TCR beta sequences from about 200 million T cells. An early release covering about 600 HLA-typed donors comprised about 310 gigabases of sequencing data and around 86 million unique TCR sequences. Of the approximately 400 genotyped donors, over 65% fell in the genetic ancestry cluster associated with self-reported Caucasian donors. The aim of the study was to test whether cataloging public T cell receptors could identify signatures of past pathogen exposure. The study profiled the T cell repertoires of about 720 subjects by immunosequencing and related them to cytomegalovirus serostatus. A separate validation cohort of 90 to 150 different subjects was used in addition to the approximately 700-subject first cohort. To predict cytomegalovirus infection status, the study brought together high-throughput TCR immunosequencing, statistical association of individual TCRs with disease status, and machine learning. A later analysis re-analyzed previously published TCR beta repertoires from roughly 690 donors and added high-resolution HLA genotyping to study TCR occurrence patterns. The later analysis used no new phenotypic data to find candidate immune exposures, relying instead on TCR beta sequences and their occurrence across donors. In an earlier analysis of 500 to 650 of the donors, high-throughput TCR beta sequencing was used to judge whether each TCR beta V gene segment behaved as functional or pseudogenic. Donor age, sex, ethnicity and CMV serostatus were compiled alongside the repertoire data. In a later genetic analysis, genome-wide SNP genotypes for about 55% of the 666 donors were used, and that subset was treated as a discovery cohort. Every repertoire in the discovery cohort had been generated on one and the same sequencing platform. HLA typing covered class I and class II loci at four-digit resolution. The number of typed donors differed by locus: about 629-640 for A, B, C, DRB1 and DQB1; some 500 for DQA1; approximately 600 for DPA1; and 450 to 480 for DPB1. Roughly 5 DR-DQ haplotypes were handled as single units for association and clustering, since linkage in the cohort was strong. Across some 400 genotyped donors of the cohort, an average of roughly 200,000 unique TCR beta nucleotide sequences per donor were sequenced, and around 20% of those sequences were non-productive. General findings and caveats noted by the study authors: The presence/absence analyses assumed that sequencing depth was roughly uniform across donors, and that assumption may not be true. Because the 87-base-pair reads could not distinguish some IMGT-functional V segments, including TRBV6-2 and TRBV6-3, those segments were excluded. In the study, some 160 TCR beta chains were listed as associated with cytomegalovirus. A group of highly shared sequence variants was considered likely to be a technical artifact of the sequencing pipeline. In a later analysis, most CMV-associated TCR beta chains were found to appear HLA-restricted, with HLA associations seemingly driven largely by CMV exposure. In vitro tests confirmed that a few of the cytomegalovirus-associated TCR beta chains recognize cytomegalovirus antigens. The authors suggested that the approach could potentially be extended to other disease states and immunological phenotypes. While some public TCRs were present in many individuals, most TCR sequences turned up only very rarely across donors. According to a later genetic analysis, donors in an Asian-associated ancestry cluster had fewer N-insertions in productive TCRs than the approximately 710-donor mean. Strong co-occurrence of HLA alleles, especially DR and DQ, made assigning TCR associations to individual alleles difficult. At a false discovery rate of 0.05, a later analysis linked 15,000 to 20,000 TCR beta sequences to specific HLA alleles. In this cohort, only TCR beta chains were sequenced, and detectable features were limited by the absence of alpha or paired-chain data. Correlated functional status among segregating V segments might reflect linkage disequilibrium, but an unknown experimental factor could not be ruled out. A later genetic analysis associated a missense DCLRE1C variant with V-gene and J-gene trimming of TCR beta chains, and an independent cohort replicated the association. Compared with equally common non-associated chains, HLA-associated TCR beta chains in a later analysis were more clonally expanded and had lower generation probabilities. Because some donors lacked HLA typing at each locus, the association tests relied only on the typed subset. The only immune exposure information available for the cohort was CMV serostatus. Several of the top co-occurrence clusters appeared to be linked to parvovirus B19, influenza, CMV and Epstein-Barr virus, according to a later analysis. In a later analysis, the rate of TCR association differed among HLA loci, with DRB1 alleles having the most associated TCRs and HLA-C alleles having the fewest. A further reported finding was that TCR beta sequences accurately predicted the HLA-A and HLA-B alleles for most subjects in the first cohort. In an earlier analysis of some 540 of the donors, most TCR beta V segments appeared in productive rearrangements about 90% or about 30% of the time, broadly matching IMGT annotations. Over 15 rarely observed V segments, including chromosome 9 orphons, were excluded from the earlier analysis of a few hundred of the donors because counts were too low. The classifier was reported to diagnose cytomegalovirus status with high specificity and sensitivity in both the original cohort and the validation cohort.

Library construction relied on the immunoSEQ multiplex PCR assay. For the multiplex PCR, a mixture combining 60 forward primers for TCR Vbeta segments and 13 reverse primers for TCR Jbeta segments was used. The CDR3 region of rearranged TCR beta genes was amplified from genomic DNA by a multiplex PCR assay. The Illumina HiSeq System was used to sequence the amplified TCR beta libraries as 87-base-pair reads. In the source study's methods: A later analysis tallied 75 million to 95 million unique TCR beta chains across the roughly 610 repertoires, and some 10 million of those chains were shared by two or more donors. Raw reads were error-corrected and collapsed into unique sequences with a nearest-neighbor algorithm that merged closely related sequences to remove PCR and sequencing errors. CDR3 sequences were aligned to IMGT reference sequences to assign V, D and J gene segments. Each retained sequence needed at least a six-nucleotide match to both a V gene segment and a J gene segment. A rearrangement was called productive if the CDR3 had no stop codons and remained in frame with V and J, and every other rearrangement was called non-productive. Following IMGT convention, CDR3 was defined as the stretch from the second conserved V-encoded cysteine to the conserved J-encoded phenylalanine. The earlier analysis of 500 to 600 of the donors excluded sequences that lacked an unambiguous match to a single V gene segment. An earlier analysis of a few hundred of the donors called V segments functional above 56.7% productive rearrangements and segregating when the between-donor standard deviation exceeded 5%. A statistical classification framework was built for diagnosing cytomegalovirus status from the catalog of TCR beta chain sequences. V and J gene assignment, in a later analysis, came from comparing TCR nucleotide sequences with IMGT/GENE-DB human TR gene sequences. In a later analysis, CDR3 sequences and most-parsimonious VDJ recombination scenarios were assigned using the TCRdist pipeline. In a later analysis, each TCR beta chain was defined by its CDR3 amino acid sequence together with its V-gene family, and reads without a unique V-gene family were excluded. A later analysis removed 592 highly shared, low-generation-probability nucleotide sequences to deal with suspected cross-contamination and a sequencing artifact. In a later analysis, a clonal expansion index was calculated for each public chain from normalized within-repertoire ranks of inferred template counts. A later analysis computed generation probabilities with a VDJ recombination model fitted to out-of-frame rearrangements, and checked the results against IGoR. A later analysis scored TCR-TCR, TCR-HLA and TCR-CMV co-occurrence with hypergeometric tests, applying a repertoire-size bias correction to TCR pairs. A later analysis estimated false discovery rates by permuting HLA or CMV assignments 20 times. In a later analysis, co-occurring TCRs were grouped with DBSCAN, and TCRdist sequence similarity was added when clustering was performed within HLA-allele-positive subsets. Repertoires with fewer than 30,000 or more than 120,000 public chains were left out of co-occurrence clustering, as were several repertoires with anomalous nucleotide sharing. TCRdb mirrors the immuneACCESS table, restricted to in-frame sequences. Some clones are absent from its copies; in checked studies, under half trace to an unresolved V gene, and the reason for the others is unknown. That table is the source of V, J and clone size, and D and trimming were worked out from the DNA. The sample table on file contains some 110,000 clones. Jointly, the top ten make up around 7% of the sample.

The cohort was made up of about 670 healthy bone marrow donors. Cohort members were all nominally healthy when sampled, although unrecorded immune exposures were likely present. The donor tested CMV seropositive, placing the donor among the 290 or so seropositive members of the cohort. A peripheral blood sample was collected from each donor, and TCR beta sequencing was performed on peripheral blood mononuclear cells. Genomic DNA extraction from the blood cell samples was performed with the Qiagen DNeasy Blood Extraction Kit. Taken from the germline V gene, the CDR1 and CDR2 loops are MDHEN and SYDVKM. Spanning cysteine to phenylalanine, the CDR3 consists of 14 amino acids. The retained sequence is limited to the CDR3, 42 bases, with the frame set at the first base. V lost 5 bases and J lost 4 bases; the stretch between them is 15 bases long. As concerns this clone: Its target antigen remains unknown.

The TCR originated in a man in his forties in good health and CMV-seropositive. What was sequenced was PBMCs. The chain is assembled from TRBV28 and TRBJ2-7, and TRBD2 may be the D gene, going by 5 matching bases. The encoded CDR3 is CASSQYEGVYEQYF. The DNA sequence follows: TGTGCCAGCAGTCAGTACGAGGGAGTGTACGAGCAGTACTTC.